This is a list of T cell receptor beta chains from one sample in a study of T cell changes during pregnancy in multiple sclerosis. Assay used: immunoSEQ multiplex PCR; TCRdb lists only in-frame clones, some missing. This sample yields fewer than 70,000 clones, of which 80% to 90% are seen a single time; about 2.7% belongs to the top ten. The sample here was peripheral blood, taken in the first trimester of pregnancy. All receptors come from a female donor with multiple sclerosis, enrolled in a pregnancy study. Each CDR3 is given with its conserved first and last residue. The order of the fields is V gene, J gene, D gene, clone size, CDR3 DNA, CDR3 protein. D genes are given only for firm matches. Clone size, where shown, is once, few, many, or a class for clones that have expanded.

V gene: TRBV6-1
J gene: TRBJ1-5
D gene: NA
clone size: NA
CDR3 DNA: TGTGCCAGCAGTGAAAATCCAAGAGGCAATCAGCCCCAGCATTTT
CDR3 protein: CASSENPRGNQPQHF

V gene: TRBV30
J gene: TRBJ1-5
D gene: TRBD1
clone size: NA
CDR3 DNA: TGTGCCTGCGACAGGGGGCCGGATCAGCCCCAGCATTTT
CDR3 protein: CACDRGPDQPQHF

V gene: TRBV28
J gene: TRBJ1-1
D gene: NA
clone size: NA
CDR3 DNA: TGTGCCAGCAGTCCCCAAACAGGGAACATGAACACTGAAGCTTTCTTT
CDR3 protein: CASSPQTGNMNTEAFF

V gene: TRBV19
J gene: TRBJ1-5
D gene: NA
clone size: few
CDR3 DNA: TGTGCCAGTAGTATAGAACAGGGTGGTAGCCAGCCCCAGCATTTT
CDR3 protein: CASSIEQGGSQPQHF

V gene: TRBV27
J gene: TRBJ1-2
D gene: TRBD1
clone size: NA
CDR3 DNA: TGTGCCAGCAGTTTAAGGGACAGGGTCTATGGCTACACCTTC
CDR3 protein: CASSLRDRVYGYTF

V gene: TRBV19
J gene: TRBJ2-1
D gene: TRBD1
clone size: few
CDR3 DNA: TGTGCCAGTAAACGGACAGGGGGCCCCTACAATGAGCAGTTCTTC
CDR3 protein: CASKRTGGPYNEQFF

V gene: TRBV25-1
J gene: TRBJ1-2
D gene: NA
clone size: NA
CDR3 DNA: TGTGCCAGCAGTGACCACAGGGACATCCTGTATGGCTACACCTTC
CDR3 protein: CASSDHRDILYGYTF

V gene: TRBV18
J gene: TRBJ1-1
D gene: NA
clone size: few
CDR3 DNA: TGTGCCAGCTCACCAGAGGGCGCTGAAGCTTTCTTT
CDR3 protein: CASSPEGAEAFF

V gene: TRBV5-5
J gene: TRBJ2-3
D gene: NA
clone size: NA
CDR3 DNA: TGTGCCAGCAGCTTGTATGGCAGGTACACAGATACGCAGTATTTT
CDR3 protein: CASSLYGRYTDTQYF

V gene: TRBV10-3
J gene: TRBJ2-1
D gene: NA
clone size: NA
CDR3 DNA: TGTGCCATCACTTGGGACATCTACAATGAGCAGTTCTTC
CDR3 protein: CAITWDIYNEQFF

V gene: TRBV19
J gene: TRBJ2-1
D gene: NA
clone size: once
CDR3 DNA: TGTGCCAGTAGTTCTGGGGGGTGGTTGAATGAGCAGTTCTTC
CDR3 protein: CASSSGGWLNEQFF

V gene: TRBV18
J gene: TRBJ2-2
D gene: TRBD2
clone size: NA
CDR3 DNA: TGTGCCAGCTCACCCATAAACGGACTAGCGGTAAACACCGGGGAGCTGTTTTTT
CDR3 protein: CASSPINGLAVNTGELFF

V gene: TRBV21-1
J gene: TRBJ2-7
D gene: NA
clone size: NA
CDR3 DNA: TGTGCCAGTAGGATTAGACCGGGACAGGATCCCTACGAGCAGTACTTC
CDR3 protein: CASRIRPGQDPYEQYF

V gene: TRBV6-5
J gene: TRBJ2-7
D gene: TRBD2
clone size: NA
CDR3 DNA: TGTGCCAGCAGTTACGCGACCGGGACTAGAGACTCCGAGCAGTACTTC
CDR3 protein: CASSYATGTRDSEQYF

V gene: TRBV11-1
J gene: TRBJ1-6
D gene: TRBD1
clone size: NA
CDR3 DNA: TGTGCCAGCAGCCTCGGGACAGGGGGAAGGAATAATTCACCCCTCCACTTT
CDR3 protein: CASSLGTGGRNNSPLHF

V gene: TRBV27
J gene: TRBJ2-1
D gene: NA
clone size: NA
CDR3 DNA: TGTGCCAGCAGTTTAACAGGACAAAGGGAGCAGTTCTTC
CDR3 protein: CASSLTGQREQFF

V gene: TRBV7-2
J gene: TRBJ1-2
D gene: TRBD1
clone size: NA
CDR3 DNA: TGTGCCAGCAGCTTTCCCCTCAGGGGGAGGTTTGACTATGGCTACACCTTC
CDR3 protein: CASSFPLRGRFDYGYTF